The source of this TCR beta chain is a study of regulatory T cells in long-lasting Graves disease. Noted time point: newly diagnosed GD, antithyroid drugs for less than 3 months. Extracted RNA from PBMCs served as the source of the TCR library. Patients came through an endocrinology department, and that department was in Xi'an, China. Trimming shortened V by 3 bases and J by 0 bases, and 9 bases separated the two germline ends. Germline assignment: CDR1 LGHDT and CDR2 YNNKEL (reference sequence). The CDR3 totals 15 residues. HTBI primers from iRepertoire and Arm-PCR of CDR3 regions yielded the TCR beta libraries. TCRdb reprocessed the multiplex PCR reads via MiXCR and lists one record per CDR3 protein. The table records roughly 610,000 distinct CDR3 sequences, around 15% of them present only once. The same data also contributed to another study, on T cells in Graves' hyperthyroidism and ophthalmopathy.

The TCR originated in a woman in her thirties with Graves disease. This specimen was peripheral blood mononuclear cells (PBMCs), taken at new diagnosis, from a patient treated with antithyroid drugs. The chain is built from TRBV3-1 and TRBJ2-1; D is unclear. The CDR3 loop reads CASSQWRSSYNEQFF. CDR3 nucleotide sequence: TGTGCCAGCAGCCAGTGGAGAAGCTCCTACAATGAGCAGTTCTTC.